This T cell receptor (beta chain) is drawn from a study of cytomegalovirus exposure and HLA in healthy donors. Regarding this clone: Its matching antigen is unknown.

The CDR3 runs to 12 residues. Trimming took off 2 bases at V and 7 bases at J, with 11 bases between the two ends. Germline values: CDR1 SQVTM, CDR2 ANQGSEA. A multiplex PCR was run with 60 Vbeta primers and 13 Jbeta primers. Clones were read by immunoSEQ multiplex PCR, and TCRdb kept only the in-frame ones, dropping some. The table has about 160,000 clones, around 85% seen once. Study observations and caveats: Previously analyzed data showed that most TCR beta V segments were productive at a frequency of about 87% or about 30%. The authors judged a highly shared variant cluster likely a sequencing artifact. In a later analysis, a missense DCLRE1C variant was linked to TCR beta V- and J-gene trimming.

This clonotype was obtained from a middle-aged man in good health and CMV-seronegative. This sequence joins TRBV29-1 and TRBJ1-2, with D perhaps matching TRBD1 (5 bases). The sequencing input was PBMCs. In DNA form, the CDR3 reads TGCAGCGTTGAAAGTCAGGGAGGTGGCTACACCTTC. Its translation: CSVESQGGGYTF.